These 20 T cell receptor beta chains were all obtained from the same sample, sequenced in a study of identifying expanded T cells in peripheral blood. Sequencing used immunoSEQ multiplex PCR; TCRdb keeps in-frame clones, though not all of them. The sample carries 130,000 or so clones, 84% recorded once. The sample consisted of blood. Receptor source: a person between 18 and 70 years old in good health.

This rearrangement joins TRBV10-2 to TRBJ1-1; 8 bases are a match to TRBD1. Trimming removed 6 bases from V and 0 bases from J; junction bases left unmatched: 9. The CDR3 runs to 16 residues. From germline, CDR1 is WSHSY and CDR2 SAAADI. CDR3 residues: CASSTRQGSMNTEAFF. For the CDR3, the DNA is TGCGCCAGCAGCACCAGACAGGGGTCAATGAACACTGAAGCTTTCTTT.

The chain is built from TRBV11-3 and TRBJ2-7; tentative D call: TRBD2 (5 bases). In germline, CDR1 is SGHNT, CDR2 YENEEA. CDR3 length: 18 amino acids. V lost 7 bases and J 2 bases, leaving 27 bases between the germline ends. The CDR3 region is CASTLTVSTDSLTYEQYF. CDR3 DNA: TGTGCCAGCACCCTGACCGTCTCGACGGACTCTTTAACCTACGAGCAGTACTTC.

The CDR3 region is CASSQAGHTEAFF. The CDR3 nucleotides read TGCGCCAGCAGCCAAGCAGGCCACACTGAAGCTTTCTTT. J is TRBJ1-1 and V is TRBV4-3, with D uncertain. This CDR3 has 13 residues. Germline CDR1 LGHNA, CDR2 YSLEER. V gave up 1 base and J gave up 3 bases, with 6 bases separating them.

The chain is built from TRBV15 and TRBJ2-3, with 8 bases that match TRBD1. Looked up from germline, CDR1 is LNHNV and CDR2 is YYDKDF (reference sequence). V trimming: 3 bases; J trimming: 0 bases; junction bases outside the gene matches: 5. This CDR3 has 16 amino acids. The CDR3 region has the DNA TGTGCCACCAGCAGGGACAGGGTGACTAGCACAGATACGCAGTATTTT. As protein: CATSRDRVTSTDTQYF.

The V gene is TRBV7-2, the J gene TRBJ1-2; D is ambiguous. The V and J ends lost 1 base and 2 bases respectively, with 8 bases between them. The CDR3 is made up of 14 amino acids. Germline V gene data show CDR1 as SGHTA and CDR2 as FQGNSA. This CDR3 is CASSLDAGNYGYTF. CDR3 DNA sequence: TGTGCCAGCAGCTTAGACGCGGGCAACTATGGCTACACCTTC.

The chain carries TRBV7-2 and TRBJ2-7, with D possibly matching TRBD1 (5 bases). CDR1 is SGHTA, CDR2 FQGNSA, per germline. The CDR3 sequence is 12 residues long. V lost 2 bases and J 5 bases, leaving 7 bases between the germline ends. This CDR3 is CASSLQGNEQYF. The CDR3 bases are TGTGCCAGCAGCTTACAGGGCAACGAGCAGTACTTC.

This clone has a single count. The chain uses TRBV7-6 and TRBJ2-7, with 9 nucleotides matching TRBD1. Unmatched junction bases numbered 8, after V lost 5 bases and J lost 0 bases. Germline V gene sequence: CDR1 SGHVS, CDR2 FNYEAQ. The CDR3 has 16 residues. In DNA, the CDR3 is TGTGCCAGCAGCCTAGAGTTGGACAGGGGCTCCTACGAGCAGTACTTC. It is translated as CASSLELDRGSYEQYF.

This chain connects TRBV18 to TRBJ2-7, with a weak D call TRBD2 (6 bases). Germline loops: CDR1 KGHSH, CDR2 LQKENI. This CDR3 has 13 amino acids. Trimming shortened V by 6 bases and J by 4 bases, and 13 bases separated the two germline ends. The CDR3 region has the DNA TGTGCCAGCTCCCGGGGGACCAATTACGAGCAGTACTTC. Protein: CASSRGTNYEQYF.

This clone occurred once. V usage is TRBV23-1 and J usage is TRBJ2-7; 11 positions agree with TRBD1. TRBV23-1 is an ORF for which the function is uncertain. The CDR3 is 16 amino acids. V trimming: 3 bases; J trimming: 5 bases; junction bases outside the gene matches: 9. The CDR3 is CASSQDPGQGGHEQYF. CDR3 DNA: TGCGCCAGCAGTCAGGACCCGGGACAGGGGGGCCACGAGCAGTACTTC.

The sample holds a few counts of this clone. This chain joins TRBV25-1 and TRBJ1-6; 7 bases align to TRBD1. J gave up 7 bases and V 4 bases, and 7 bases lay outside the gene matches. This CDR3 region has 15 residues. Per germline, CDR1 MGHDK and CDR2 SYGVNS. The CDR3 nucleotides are TGTGCCAGCAGTGGGGACAGCGGACTGAATTCACCCCTCCACTTT. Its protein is CASSGDSGLNSPLHF.

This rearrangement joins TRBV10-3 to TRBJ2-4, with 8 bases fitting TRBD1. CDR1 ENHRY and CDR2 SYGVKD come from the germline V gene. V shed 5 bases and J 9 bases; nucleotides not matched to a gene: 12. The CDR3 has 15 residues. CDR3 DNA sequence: TGTGCCATCAGTCCGACAGGGGAACTTATGGGCATTCAGTACTTC. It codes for CAISPTGELMGIQYF.

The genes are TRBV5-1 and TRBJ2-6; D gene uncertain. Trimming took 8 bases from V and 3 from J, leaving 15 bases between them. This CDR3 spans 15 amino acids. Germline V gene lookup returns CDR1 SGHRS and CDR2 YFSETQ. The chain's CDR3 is CASGNSDFGANVLTF. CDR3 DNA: TGCGCCAGTGGAAACTCCGACTTTGGGGCCAACGTCCTGACTTTC.

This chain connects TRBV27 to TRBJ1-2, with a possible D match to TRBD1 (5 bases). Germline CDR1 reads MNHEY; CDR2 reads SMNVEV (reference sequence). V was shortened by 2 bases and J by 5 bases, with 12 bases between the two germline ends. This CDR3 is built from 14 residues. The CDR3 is CASSLRAGLYGYTF. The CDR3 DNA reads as TGTGCCAGCAGTTTAAGGGCAGGGCTATATGGCTACACCTTC.

CDR3 in DNA: TGCGCCAGCAGCCTCGGACGGATCTATAATTCACCCCTCCACTTT. Translating gives CASSLGRIYNSPLHF. V is TRBV5-1 and J is TRBJ1-6; D uncertain. The CDR3 runs to 15 residues. Trimming cost V 4 bases and J 3 bases, with 11 bases left between them. Germline loops: CDR1 SGHRS, CDR2 YFSETQ.

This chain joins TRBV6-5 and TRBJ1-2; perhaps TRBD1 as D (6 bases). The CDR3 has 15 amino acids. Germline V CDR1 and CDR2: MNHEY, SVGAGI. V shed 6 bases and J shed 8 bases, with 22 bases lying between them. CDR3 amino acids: CASRSDQWGPSGYTF. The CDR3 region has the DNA TGTGCCAGCAGGTCCGACCAATGGGGGCCGTCGGGCTACACCTTC.

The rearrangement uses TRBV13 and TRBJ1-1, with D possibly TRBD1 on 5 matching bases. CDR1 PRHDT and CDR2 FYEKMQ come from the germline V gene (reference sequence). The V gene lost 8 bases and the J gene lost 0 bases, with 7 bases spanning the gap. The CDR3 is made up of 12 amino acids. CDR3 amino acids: CASSGLNTEAFF. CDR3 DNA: TGTGCCAGCTCAGGGTTGAACACTGAAGCTTTCTTT.

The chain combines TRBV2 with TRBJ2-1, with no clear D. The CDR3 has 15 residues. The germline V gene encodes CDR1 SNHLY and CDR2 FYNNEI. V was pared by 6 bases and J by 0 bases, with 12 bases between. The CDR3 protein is CASREQKLSYNEQFF. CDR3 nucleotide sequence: TGTGCCAGCAGGGAACAGAAACTCTCCTACAATGAGCAGTTCTTC.

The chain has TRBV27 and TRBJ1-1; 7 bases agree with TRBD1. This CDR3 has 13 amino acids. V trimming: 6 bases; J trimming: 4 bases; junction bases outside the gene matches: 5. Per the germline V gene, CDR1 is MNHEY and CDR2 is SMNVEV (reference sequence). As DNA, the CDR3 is TGTGCCAGCAGACCTACAGGGGCCACTGAAGCTTTCTTT. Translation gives CASRPTGATEAFF.

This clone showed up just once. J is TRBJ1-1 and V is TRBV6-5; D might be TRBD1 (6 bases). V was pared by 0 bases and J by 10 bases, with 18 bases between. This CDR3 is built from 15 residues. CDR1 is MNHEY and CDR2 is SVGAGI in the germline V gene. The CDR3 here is CASSYSGDRLRGAFF. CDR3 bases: TGTGCCAGCAGTTACTCGGGAGACAGGCTAAGGGGAGCTTTCTTT.

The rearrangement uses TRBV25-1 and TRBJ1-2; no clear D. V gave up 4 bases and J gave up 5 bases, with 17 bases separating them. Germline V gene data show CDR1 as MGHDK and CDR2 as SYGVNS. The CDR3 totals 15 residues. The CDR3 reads CASSGLWTGNYGYTF. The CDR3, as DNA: TGTGCCAGCAGTGGGCTCTGGACGGGAAATTATGGCTACACCTTC.